Presented here are 2 T cell receptor beta chains from one specimen sequenced in a study of shared clonotypes between healthy human individuals. TCRdb keeps only in-frame clones here, not all; method: immunoSEQ multiplex PCR. The sample yields a few million clones, approximately 92% seen once. The specimen sequenced was naive CD4+ T cells sorted from blood. Noted subset: CD45RA+ positively selected. Receptors were obtained from a man younger than 35 in good health.

The V and J genes are TRBV11-2 and TRBJ2-5, with TRBD2 identical over 12 bases. V lost 6 bases and J lost 8; bases outside the gene matches: 4. Germline CDR1 SGHAT, CDR2 FQNNGV. The CDR3 sequence is 13 residues long. CDR3 DNA sequence: TGTGCCAGCAGACCTAGCGGGGGGGCCACCCAGTACTTC. Protein sequence: CASRPSGGATQYF.

CDR3 protein: CASSDAGGAPSYEQYF. The CDR3 DNA follows: TGCGCCAGCAGTGACGCGGGGGGCGCCCCATCCTACGAGCAGTACTTC. The gene calls are TRBV10-2 and TRBJ2-7; 8 bases are a match to TRBD2. Trimming took 3 bases from V and 1 from J; bases not matched to a gene: 8. The CDR3 extends over 16 amino acids. The V gene's germline CDR1 is WSHSY and CDR2 SAAADI.